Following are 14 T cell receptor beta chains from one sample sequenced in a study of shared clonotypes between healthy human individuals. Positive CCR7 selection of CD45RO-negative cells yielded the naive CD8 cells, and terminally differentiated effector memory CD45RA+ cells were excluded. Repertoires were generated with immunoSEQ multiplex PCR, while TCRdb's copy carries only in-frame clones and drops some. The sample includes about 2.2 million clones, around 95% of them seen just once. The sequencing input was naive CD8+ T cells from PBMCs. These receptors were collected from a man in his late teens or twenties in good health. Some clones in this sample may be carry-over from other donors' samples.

This chain's CDR3 is CASSLSGADEQYF. CDR3 nucleotides: TGTGCCAGCAGCTTATCCGGGGCGGACGAGCAGTACTTC. The chain recombines TRBV7-9 with TRBJ2-7; D possibly uses TRBD1 or TRBD2 (5 bases each). Germline CDR1 and CDR2: SEHNR and FQNEAQ (reference sequence). The CDR3 covers 13 residues. Trimming removed 2 bases at V and 5 bases at J, with 10 bases between.

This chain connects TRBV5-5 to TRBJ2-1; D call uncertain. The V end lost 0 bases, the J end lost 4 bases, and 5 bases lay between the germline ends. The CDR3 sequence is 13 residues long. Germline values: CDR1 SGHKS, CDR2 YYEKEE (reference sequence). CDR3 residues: CASSLGSYNEQFF. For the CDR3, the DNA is TGTGCCAGCAGCTTGGGCAGTTACAATGAGCAGTTCTTC. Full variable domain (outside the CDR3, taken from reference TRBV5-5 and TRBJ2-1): DAGVTQSPTHLIKTRGQQVTLRCSPISGHKSVSWYQQVLGQGPQFIFQYYEKEERGRGNFPDRFSARQFPNYSSELNVNALLLGDSALYLCASSLGSYNEQFFGPGTRLTVL.

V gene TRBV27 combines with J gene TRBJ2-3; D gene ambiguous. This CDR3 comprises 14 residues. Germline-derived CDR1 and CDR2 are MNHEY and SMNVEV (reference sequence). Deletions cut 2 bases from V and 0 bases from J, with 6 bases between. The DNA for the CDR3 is TGTGCCAGCAGTTTAATGAGAAGCACAGATACGCAGTATTTT. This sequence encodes CASSLMRSTDTQYF.

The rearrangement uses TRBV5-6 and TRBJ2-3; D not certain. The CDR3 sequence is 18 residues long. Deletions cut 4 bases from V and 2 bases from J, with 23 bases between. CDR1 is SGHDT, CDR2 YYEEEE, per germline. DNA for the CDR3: TGTGCCAGCAGCGCCCCTGGGTTCTCCCTCCTTCCCACAGATACGCAGTATTTT. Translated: CASSAPGFSLLPTDTQYF.

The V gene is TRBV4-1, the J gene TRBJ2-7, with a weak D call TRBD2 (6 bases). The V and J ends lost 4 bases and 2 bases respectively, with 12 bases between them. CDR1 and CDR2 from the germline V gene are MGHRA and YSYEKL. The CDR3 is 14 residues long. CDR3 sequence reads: CASSPGVGTYEQYF. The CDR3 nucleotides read TGCGCCAGCAGCCCGGGGGTAGGGACCTACGAGCAGTACTTC.

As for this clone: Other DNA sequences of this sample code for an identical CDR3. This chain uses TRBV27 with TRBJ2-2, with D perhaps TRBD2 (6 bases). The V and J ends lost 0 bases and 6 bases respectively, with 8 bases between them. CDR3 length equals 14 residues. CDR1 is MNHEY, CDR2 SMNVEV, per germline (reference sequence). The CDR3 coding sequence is TGTGCCAGCAGTTTATCCACTAGCCCCGGGGAGCTGTTTTTT. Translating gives CASSLSTSPGELFF.

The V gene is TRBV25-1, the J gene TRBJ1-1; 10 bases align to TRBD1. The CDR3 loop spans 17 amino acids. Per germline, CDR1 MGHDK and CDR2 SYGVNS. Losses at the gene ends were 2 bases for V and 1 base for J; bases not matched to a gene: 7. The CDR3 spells CASSERDRGYGNTEAFF. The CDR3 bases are TGTGCCAGCAGTGAACGGGACAGGGGTTACGGGAACACTGAAGCTTTCTTT.

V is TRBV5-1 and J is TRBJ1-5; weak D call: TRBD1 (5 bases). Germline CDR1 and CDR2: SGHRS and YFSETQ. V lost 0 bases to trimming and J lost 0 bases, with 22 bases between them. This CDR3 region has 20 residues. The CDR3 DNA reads TGCGCCAGCAGCTTGGGGTTGAGTCGGACAAGCCCTTATAGCAATCAGCCCCAGCATTTT. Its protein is CASSLGLSRTSPYSNQPQHF. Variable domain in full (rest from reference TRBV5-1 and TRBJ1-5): KAGVTQTPRYLIKTRGQQVTLSCSPISGHRSVSWYQQTPGQGLQFLFEYFSETQRNKGNFPGRFSGRQFSNSRSEMNVSTLELGDSALYLCASSLGLSRTSPYSNQPQHFGDGTRLSIL.

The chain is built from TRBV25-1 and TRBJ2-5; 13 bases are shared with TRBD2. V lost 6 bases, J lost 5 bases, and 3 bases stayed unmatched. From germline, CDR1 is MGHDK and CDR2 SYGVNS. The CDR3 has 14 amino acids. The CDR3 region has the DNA TGTGCCAGCAGGGGGACTAGCGGGACGGAGACCCAGTACTTC. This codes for CASRGTSGTETQYF.

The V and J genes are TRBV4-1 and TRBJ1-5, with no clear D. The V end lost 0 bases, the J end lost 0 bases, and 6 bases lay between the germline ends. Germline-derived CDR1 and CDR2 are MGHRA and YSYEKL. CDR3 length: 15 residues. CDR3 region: CASSQEQISNQPQHF. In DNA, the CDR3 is TGCGCCAGCAGCCAAGAACAGATTAGCAATCAGCCCCAGCATTTT.

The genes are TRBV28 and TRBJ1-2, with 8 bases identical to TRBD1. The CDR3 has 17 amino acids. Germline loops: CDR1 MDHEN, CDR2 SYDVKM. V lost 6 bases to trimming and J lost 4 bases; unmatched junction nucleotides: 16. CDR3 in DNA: TGTGCCAGCAGCCTAAAAATTGGACAGGGTAACGGCTATGGCTACACCTTC. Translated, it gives CASSLKIGQGNGYGYTF.

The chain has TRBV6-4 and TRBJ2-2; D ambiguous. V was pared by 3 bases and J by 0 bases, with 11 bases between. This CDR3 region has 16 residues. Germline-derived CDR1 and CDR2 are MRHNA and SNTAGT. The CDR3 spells CASSELPDTNTGELFF. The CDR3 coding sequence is TGTGCCAGCAGTGAGCTACCCGATACGAACACCGGGGAGCTGTTTTTT.

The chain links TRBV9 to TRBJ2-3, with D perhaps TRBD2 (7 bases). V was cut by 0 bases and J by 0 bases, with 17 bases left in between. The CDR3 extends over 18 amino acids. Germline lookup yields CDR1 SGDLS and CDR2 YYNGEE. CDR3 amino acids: CASSVATWGGHSTDTQYF. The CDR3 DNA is TGTGCCAGCAGCGTAGCTACTTGGGGGGGACACAGCACAGATACGCAGTATTTT.

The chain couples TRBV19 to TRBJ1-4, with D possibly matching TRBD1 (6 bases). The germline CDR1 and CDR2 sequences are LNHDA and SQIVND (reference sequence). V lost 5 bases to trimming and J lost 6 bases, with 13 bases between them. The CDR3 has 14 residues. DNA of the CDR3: TGTGCCAGTAGTGTTCGGGGGGCAGATGAAAAACTGTTTTTT. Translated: CASSVRGADEKLFF.